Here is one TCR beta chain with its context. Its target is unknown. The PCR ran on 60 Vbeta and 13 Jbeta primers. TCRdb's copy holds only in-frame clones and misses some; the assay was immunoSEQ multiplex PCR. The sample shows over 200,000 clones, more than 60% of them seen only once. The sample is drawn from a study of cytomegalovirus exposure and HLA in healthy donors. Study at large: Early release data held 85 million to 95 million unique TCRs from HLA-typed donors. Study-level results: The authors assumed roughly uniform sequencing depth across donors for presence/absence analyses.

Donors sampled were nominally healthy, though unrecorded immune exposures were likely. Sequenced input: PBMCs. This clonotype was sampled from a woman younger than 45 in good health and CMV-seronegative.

CDR3 bases: TGTGCCAGCAGCGTAGGGGACTTTCAAGAGACCCAGTACTTC. Translated: CASSVGDFQETQYF. This chain links TRBV9 with TRBJ2-5, with D possibly TRBD2 on 6 matching bases. This CDR3 spans 14 amino acids. Germline V gene data show CDR1 as SGDLS and CDR2 as YYNGEE. The ends were cut back, 0 bases at V and 2 bases at J, with 8 bases in the middle.